A selection of T cell receptor beta chains follows, all from one sample in a study of blood T cell repertoires in COVID-19. This table comes from immunoSEQ multiplex PCR, and its TCRdb copy is limited to in-frame clones, with some not included. The sample has about 170,000 clones, more than 65% seen once. The sequencing sample was made of peripheral blood. The receptor source for this set is a man between 65 and 85 years old with active or convalescent COVID-19. The conserved cysteine and the conserved F or W are not part of the CDR3 here. Only some rows state a clone size, as once, few, many or a class for expanded clones.

>NA|TRBJ1-1|TRBV28
ASSGPRVMGNTEAF
>NA|TRBJ1-5|TRBV19
ASSIVGRRQINQPQH
>NA|TRBJ1-1|TRBV4-3
ASSQDTGEDTEAF
>NA|TRBJ1-2|TRBV28
ACRQGENYGYT
>NA|TRBJ2-5|TRBV4-1
ASSLQRTGVQETQY
>NA|TRBJ1-5|TRBV5-4
ASSSDSSNQPQH
>NA|TRBJ2-5|TRBV7-7
ASSALAGVRAKGTQY
>NA|TRBJ1-2|TRBV6-2/TRBV6-3
ASSTGGYGYT
>NA|TRBJ2-2|TRBV28
AIRGPNTGELF
>NA|TRBJ2-3|TRBV5-1
ASSFAGSDTQY
>NA|TRBJ1-2|TRBV19
ASSRTGGPMYGYT
>NA|TRBJ2-7|TRBV14
ASSLPFGTGDYEQY
>once|TRBJ1-1|TRBV2
ASSVLRGNTEAF
>NA|TRBJ2-5|TRBV29-1
SVETETETQY
>NA|TRBJ1-2|TRBV11-2
ASRPGSDYGYT
>NA|TRBJ2-5|TRBV6-1
ASSEFGRVRETQY
>NA|TRBJ1-4|TRBV11-2
ASSPTHEKLF
>NA|TRBJ2-1|TRBV18
ASSPPGGIRSYNEQF
>many|TRBJ1-1|TRBV14
ASSPSLNTEAF
>NA|TRBJ1-1|TRBV18
ASSHGENTEAF
>once|TRBJ2-2|TRBV7-2
ASNSPLAGGTGELF
>NA|TRBJ1-5|TRBV7-9
ASSPAGGQPQH
>NA|TRBJ2-2|TRBV15
ATSRDQVAANTGELF
>NA|TRBJ2-7|TRBV7-9
ASSSPLGQGNYEQY
>NA|TRBJ2-7|TRBV6-5
ASRSSYEQY
>NA|TRBJ2-5|TRBV5-1
ASSPGVAGHQETQY
>NA|TRBJ2-2|TRBV7-2
ASSSQPTANTGELF
>NA|TRBJ1-4|TRBV19
ASSGRRLNEKLF
>few|TRBJ1-1|TRBV6-2/TRBV6-3
ASSRQGNTEAF
>once|TRBJ2-2|TRBV19
ASTIFGQDSTGELF
>NA|TRBJ1-1|TRBV18
ASSPQRDRDHTEAF
>NA|TRBJ2-1|TRBV7-9
ASSPAGTAYNEQF